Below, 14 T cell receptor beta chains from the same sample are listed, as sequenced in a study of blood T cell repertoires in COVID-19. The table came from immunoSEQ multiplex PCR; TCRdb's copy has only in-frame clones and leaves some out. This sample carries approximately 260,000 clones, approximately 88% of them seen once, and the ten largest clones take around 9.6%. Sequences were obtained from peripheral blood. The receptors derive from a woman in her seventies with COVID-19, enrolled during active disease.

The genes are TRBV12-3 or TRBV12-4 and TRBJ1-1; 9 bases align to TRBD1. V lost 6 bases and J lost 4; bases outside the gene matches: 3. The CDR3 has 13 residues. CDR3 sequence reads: CASRGTGTTEAFF. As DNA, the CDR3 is TGTGCCAGCAGGGGGACAGGGACCACTGAAGCTTTCTTT.

This CDR3 reads CASSLLANTGELFF. In DNA, the CDR3 is TGCGCCAGCAGCTTACTAGCAAACACCGGGGAGCTGTTTTTT. The J gene is TRBJ2-2, the V gene TRBV5-1, with D perhaps TRBD2 (6 bases). V dropped 2 bases and J dropped 2 bases, with 7 bases sitting between them. The germline gives CDR1 SGHRS, CDR2 YFSETQ. This CDR3 comprises 14 residues.

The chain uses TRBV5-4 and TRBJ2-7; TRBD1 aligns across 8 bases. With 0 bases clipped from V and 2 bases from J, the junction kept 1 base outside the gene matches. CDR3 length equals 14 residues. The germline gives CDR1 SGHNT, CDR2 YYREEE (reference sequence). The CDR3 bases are TGTGCCAGCAGCTTGGGACAGGGGCCCTACGAGCAGTACTTC. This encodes CASSLGQGPYEQYF.

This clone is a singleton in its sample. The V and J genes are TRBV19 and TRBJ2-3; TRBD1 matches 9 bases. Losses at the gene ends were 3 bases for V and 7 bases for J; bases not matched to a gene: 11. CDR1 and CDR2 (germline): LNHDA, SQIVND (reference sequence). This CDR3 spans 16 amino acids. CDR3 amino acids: CASSIPHTGGKNTQYF. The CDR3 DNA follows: TGTGCCAGTAGTATTCCCCACACAGGGGGCAAAAATACGCAGTATTTT.

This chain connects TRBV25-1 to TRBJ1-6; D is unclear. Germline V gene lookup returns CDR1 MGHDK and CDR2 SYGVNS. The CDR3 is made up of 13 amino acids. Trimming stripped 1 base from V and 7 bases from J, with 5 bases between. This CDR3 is CASSESGNSPLHF. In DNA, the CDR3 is TGTGCCAGCAGTGAATCGGGGAATTCACCCCTCCACTTT.

For the CDR3, the DNA is TGTGCCAGCAGCTTAGGGGGCGGGGGGCTGCATGGCTACACCTTC. The encoded protein is CASSLGGGGLHGYTF. This chain connects TRBV7-2 to TRBJ1-2, with D perhaps TRBD1 (6 bases). Trimming removed 1 base at V and 6 bases at J, with 15 bases between. The CDR3 covers 15 residues. CDR1 and CDR2 (germline): SGHTA, FQGNSA. The full variable domain, completed using reference TRBV7-2 and TRBJ1-2, is GAGVSQSPSNKVTEKGKDVELRCDPISGHTALYWYRQSLGQGLEFLIYFQGNSAPDKSGLPSDRFSAERTGGSVSTLTIQRTQQEDSAVYLCASSLGGGGLHGYTFGSGTRLTVV.

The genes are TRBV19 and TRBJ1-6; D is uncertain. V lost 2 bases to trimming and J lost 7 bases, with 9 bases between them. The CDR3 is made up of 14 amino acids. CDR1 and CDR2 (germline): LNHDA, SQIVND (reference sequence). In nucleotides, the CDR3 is TGTGCCAGTAGTATATCGGGGAGAAATTCACCCCTCCACTTT. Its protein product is CASSISGRNSPLHF.

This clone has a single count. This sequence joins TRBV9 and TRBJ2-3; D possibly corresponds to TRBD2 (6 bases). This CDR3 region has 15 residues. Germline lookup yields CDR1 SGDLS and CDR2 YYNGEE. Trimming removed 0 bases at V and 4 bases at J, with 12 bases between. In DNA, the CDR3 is TGTGCCAGCAGCGTAGTTGGAGGGGAAGCAGATACGCAGTATTTT. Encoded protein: CASSVVGGEADTQYF.

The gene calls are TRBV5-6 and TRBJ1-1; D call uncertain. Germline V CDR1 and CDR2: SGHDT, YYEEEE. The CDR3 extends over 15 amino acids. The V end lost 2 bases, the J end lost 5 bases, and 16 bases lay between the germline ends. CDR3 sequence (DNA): TGTGCCAGCAGCTTTGTCCCCCTGCGAGATACTGAAGCTTTCTTT. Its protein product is CASSFVPLRDTEAFF. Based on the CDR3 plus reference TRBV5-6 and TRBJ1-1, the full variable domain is DAGVTQSPTHLIKTRGQQVTLRCSPKSGHDTVSWYQQALGQGPQFIFQYYEEEERQRGNFPDRFSGHQFPNYSSELNVNALLLGDSALYLCASSFVPLRDTEAFFGQGTRLTVV.

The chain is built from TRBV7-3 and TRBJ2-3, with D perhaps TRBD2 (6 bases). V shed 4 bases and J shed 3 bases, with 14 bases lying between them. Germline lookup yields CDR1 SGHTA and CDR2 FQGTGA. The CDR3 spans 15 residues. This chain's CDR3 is CASSSEGSKTDTQYF. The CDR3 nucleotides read TGTGCCAGCAGCTCGGAGGGCAGTAAGACAGATACGCAGTATTTT.

The CDR3 coding sequence is TGTGCCAGCCTCAGACTAGCGGGAGGGTACAATGAGCAGTTCTTC. Translated: CASLRLAGGYNEQFF. The J gene is TRBJ2-1, the V gene TRBV11-2, with 14 bases that match TRBD2. Looked up from germline, CDR1 is SGHAT and CDR2 is FQNNGV. The CDR3 runs to 15 residues. V lost 8 bases and J lost 4; bases outside the gene matches: 4. Looking up the rest from reference TRBV11-2 and TRBJ2-1 gives the full variable domain: EAGVAQSPRYKIIEKRQSVAFWCNPISGHATLYWYQQILGQGPKLLIQFQNNGVVDDSQLPKDRFSAERLKGVDSTLKIQPAKLEDSAVYLCASLRLAGGYNEQFFGPGTRLTVL.

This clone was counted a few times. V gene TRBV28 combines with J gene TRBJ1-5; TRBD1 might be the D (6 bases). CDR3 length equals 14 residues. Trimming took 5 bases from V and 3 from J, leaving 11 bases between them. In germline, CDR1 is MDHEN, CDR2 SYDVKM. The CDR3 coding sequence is TGTGCCAGCAGTCCAAACAGGGACAATCAGCCCCAGCATTTT. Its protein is CASSPNRDNQPQHF.

CDR3 coding DNA: TGCGCCAGCAGCCGAAGACAGGGTTCAGTCGTCCATCAGCCCCAGCATTTT. It specifies CASSRRQGSVVHQPQHF. The chain has TRBV4-1 and TRBJ1-5; 7 nucleotides match TRBD1. Germline V gene sequence: CDR1 MGHRA, CDR2 YSYEKL. V lost 4 bases to trimming and J lost 5 bases; unmatched junction nucleotides: 14. The CDR3 sequence is 17 residues long.

The CDR3 nucleotides read TGTGCCAGCAGCCAAATAGGGACTAGCGGGCAAGAGACCCAGTACTTC. Translation: CASSQIGTSGQETQYF. V and J are TRBV4-2 and TRBJ2-5; 12 nucleotides line up with TRBD2. CDR3 length equals 16 residues. Germline CDR1 reads LGHNA; CDR2 reads YNFKEQ. Trimming cost V 2 bases and J 2 bases; bases outside gene matches: 3.